Shown below are 26 T cell receptor beta chains from a single sample sequenced in a study of OX40 agonist ivuxolimab in advanced cancers. The assay was immunoSEQ multiplex PCR, and TCRdb's table has in-frame clones only and misses some. The table lists around 58,000 clones, approximately 87% of them singletons. The sequenced sample was CD4+ or CD8+ T cells sorted from blood, obtained in a trial of the OX40 agonist ivuxolimab. The origin of the receptors is an adult with an advanced solid tumor such as melanoma, head and neck, liver or kidney cancer.

This clone was counted only a few times. The V and J genes are TRBV19 and TRBJ1-5; tentative D call: TRBD1 (6 bases). V was trimmed by 4 bases and J by 2 bases, leaving 9 bases between them. The CDR3 consists of 14 residues. Germline lookup yields CDR1 LNHDA and CDR2 SQIVND (reference sequence). The CDR3 region is CASSRGLGNQPQHF. The CDR3 DNA reads as TGTGCCAGTAGTAGGGGGCTTGGCAATCAGCCCCAGCATTTT.

A few counts support this clone. At the DNA level, this CDR3 is encoded by other sequences in the same sample as well. The chain combines TRBV5-4 with TRBJ2-6; D may be TRBD2 (5 bases). CDR1 is SGHNT and CDR2 is YYREEE in the germline V gene (reference sequence). This CDR3 contains 15 residues. Trimming stripped 2 bases from V and 2 bases from J, with 8 bases between. The CDR3 region is CASSLPGAGANVLTF. DNA for the CDR3: TGTGCCAGCAGCTTACCCGGGGCTGGGGCCAACGTCCTGACTTTC.

Concerning this clone itself: The identical CDR3 is also encoded by other nucleotide sequences in the sample. The chain employs TRBV5-1 and TRBJ2-5, with D maybe TRBD1 (9 bases). Germline values: CDR1 SGHRS, CDR2 YFSETQ. This CDR3 comprises 16 residues. V lost 5 bases and J lost 5, with 22 bases in between. The CDR3 nucleotides are TGCGCCAGCAGTACAGGGGGCATCTCGGGAGGGGAGACCCAGTACTTC. Translated, it gives CASSTGGISGGETQYF.

This chain uses TRBV10-3 with TRBJ1-5; a weak D match, TRBD1 (6 bases). CDR3 size: 12 residues. Germline V gives CDR1 ENHRY, CDR2 SYGVKD. V lost 10 bases to trimming and J lost 7 bases, with 14 bases between them. The CDR3, as DNA: TGTGCCACCGGAGGGGGTGGCCAGCCCCAGCATTTT. The encoded protein is CATGGGGQPQHF.

The chain has TRBV5-1 and TRBJ2-2; tentative D call: TRBD2 (10 bases). This CDR3 contains 18 residues. CDR1 is SGHRS, CDR2 YFSETQ, per germline. V was clipped by 6 bases and J by 6 bases, with 27 bases between them. The CDR3 nucleotides are TGCGCCAGCACCCTCGGACAGGGGATCGGACTAGCGGCCGGGGAGCTGTTTTTT. This translates into CASTLGQGIGLAAGELFF.

V is TRBV2 and J is TRBJ2-7; unclear D gene. The V end was cut by 1 base, the J end by 5 bases, with 3 bases between. There are 11 residues in the CDR3. Germline CDR1 reads SNHLY; CDR2 reads FYNNEI. CDR3 sequence: CASSEDNEQYF. The CDR3 DNA reads TGTGCCAGCAGTGAAGATAACGAGCAGTACTTC.

The chain links TRBV30 to TRBJ1-2; D call uncertain. CDR3 length equals 13 residues. Trimming shortened V by 3 bases and J by 7 bases, and 15 bases separated the two germline ends. Germline values: CDR1 GTSNPN, CDR2 SVGIG (reference sequence). The CDR3 region is CAWSVFPESGYTF. CDR3 sequence (DNA): TGTGCCTGGAGCGTTTTCCCGGAGTCTGGCTACACCTTC. Combining the CDR3 with reference TRBV30 and TRBJ1-2 gives the whole variable domain SQTIHQWPATLVQPVGSPLSLECTVEGTSNPNLYWYRQAAGRGLQLLFYSVGIGQISSEVPQNLSASRPQDRQFILSSKKLLLSDSGFYLCAWSVFPESGYTFGSGTRLTVV.

The table lists this clone with a count of one. Here the CDR3 DNA reads TGTGCCAGCAGTCCCCAATCCAGGGAATTGTCTGGGTGGGCCAACGTCCTGACTTTC. This translates into CASSPQSRELSGWANVLTF. The chain links TRBV28 to TRBJ2-6; D might be TRBD1 (5 bases). Per germline, CDR1 MDHEN and CDR2 SYDVKM. Trimming shortened V by 5 bases and J by 5 bases, and 25 bases separated the two germline ends. The CDR3 runs to 19 residues.

Within the sample, this clone is medium-sized. The chain has TRBV15 and TRBJ1-1; no reliable D call. Trimming cost V 3 bases and J 1 base, with 6 bases left between them. Germline lookup yields CDR1 LNHNV and CDR2 YYDKDF (reference sequence). The CDR3 is made up of 13 amino acids. CDR3 residues: CATSSPPNTEAFF. The CDR3 DNA reads TGTGCCACCAGCAGTCCACCGAACACTGAAGCTTTCTTT.

The rearrangement links TRBV7-9 to TRBJ1-1; D not resolved. Trimming removed 2 bases at V and 8 bases at J, with 6 bases between. CDR1 and CDR2 from the germline V gene are SEHNR and FQNEAQ (reference sequence). The CDR3 extends over 11 amino acids. CDR3 protein: CASSLTVEAFF. The CDR3 DNA follows: TGTGCCAGCAGCTTAACGGTGGAAGCTTTCTTT.

The gene calls are TRBV7-2 and TRBJ2-7; 8 bases align to TRBD1. Germline loops: CDR1 SGHTA, CDR2 FQGNSA. This CDR3 contains 14 residues. V lost 5 bases and J lost 2; bases outside the gene matches: 5. In DNA, the CDR3 is TGTGCCAGCAGCCGGGGACAGGCCCCCTACGAGCAGTACTTC. Its translation is CASSRGQAPYEQYF.

The rearrangement joins TRBV6-1 to TRBJ1-6, with unresolved D. The CDR3 contains 13 residues. Germline V gene lookup returns CDR1 MNHNS and CDR2 SASEGT. The V gene lost 2 bases and the J gene lost 6 bases, with 5 bases spanning the gap. The CDR3 DNA reads as TGTGCCAGCAGTGAAACCAGTAATTCACCCCTCCACTTT. Protein: CASSETSNSPLHF.

The chain uses TRBV7-3 and TRBJ2-7, with TRBD2 identical over 13 bases. This CDR3 is built from 16 residues. The J segment lost 5 bases and the V segment lost 2 bases, leaving 6 bases of the junction unmatched. Germline assignment: CDR1 SGHTA and CDR2 FQGTGA. CDR3 nucleotide sequence: TGTGCCAGCAGCTTAGGAGGACTAGCGGGAGCCCACGAGCAGTACTTC. Translated, it gives CASSLGGLAGAHEQYF.

The V gene is TRBV12-5, the J gene TRBJ2-7; D uncertain. This CDR3 spans 18 amino acids. CDR1 LGHNT and CDR2 FRNRAP come from the germline V gene. Trimming took off 0 bases at V and 0 bases at J, with 18 bases between the two ends. CDR3 amino acids: CASGLVLPPGRNSYEQYF. CDR3 coding DNA: TGTGCTAGTGGTTTGGTCCTCCCTCCGGGCAGGAACTCCTACGAGCAGTACTTC.

This clone was detected only once. The chain couples TRBV6-6 to TRBJ2-7; the D call may be TRBD1 or TRBD2 (5 bases each). Trimming shortened V by 6 bases and J by 6 bases, and 18 bases separated the two germline ends. This CDR3 has 14 residues. Germline V gene sequence: CDR1 MNHNY, CDR2 SVGAGI (reference sequence). CDR3 sequence: CASSPTGAKREQYF. In DNA form, the CDR3 reads TGTGCCAGCAGCCCTACCGGGGCGAAACGCGAGCAGTACTTC.

V usage is TRBV27 and J usage is TRBJ2-7; D not certain. This CDR3 contains 14 residues. Germline loops: CDR1 MNHEY, CDR2 SMNVEV (reference sequence). V was shortened by 5 bases and J by 0 bases, with 11 bases between the two germline ends. The DNA for the CDR3 is TGTGCCAGCAGTCCAAAATCGAGCTCCTACGAGCAGTACTTC. Protein: CASSPKSSSYEQYF.

V and J are TRBV2 and TRBJ2-2; D remains unclear. The CDR3 loop spans 13 amino acids. The V gene lost 3 bases and the J gene lost 8 bases, with 10 bases spanning the gap. Germline loops: CDR1 SNHLY, CDR2 FYNNEI. For the CDR3, the DNA is TGTGCCAGCAGTGAGATGGCGTCGGGGGAGCTGTTTTTT. Translating it yields CASSEMASGELFF.

The chain links TRBV27 to TRBJ2-7, with 9 positions matching TRBD1. The V segment lost 6 bases and the J segment 3 bases; nucleotides outside the gene matches: 6. CDR1 is MNHEY, CDR2 SMNVEV, per germline (reference sequence). The CDR3 is 14 residues long. In DNA, the CDR3 is TGTGCCAGCAGATACAGGGGGCGCGACTACGAGCAGTACTTC. This translates into CASRYRGRDYEQYF.

CDR3 region: CSASQDRTTF. The CDR3 region has the DNA TGCAGTGCTAGTCAGGACAGGACTACTTTC. V usage is TRBV20-1 and J usage is TRBJ2-6; TRBD1 agrees at 7 bases. CDR3 size: 10 residues. After removal of 3 bases from V and 19 bases from J, the junction contained 6 bases not matched to a gene. The germline gives CDR1 DFQATT, CDR2 SNEGSKA (reference sequence).

V is TRBV2 and J is TRBJ1-1, with D hard to call. This CDR3 has 12 amino acids. The V end was cut by 8 bases, the J end by 6 bases, with 13 bases between. Germline V CDR1 and CDR2: SNHLY, FYNNEI. CDR3 in amino acids: CASGSHWSEAFF. DNA for the CDR3: TGTGCCAGCGGTTCGCATTGGTCTGAAGCTTTCTTT.

The V gene is TRBV6-5, the J gene TRBJ1-4; D is uncertain. The CDR3 extends over 13 amino acids. The germline V gene has CDR1 MNHEY and CDR2 SVGAGI. V was clipped by 2 bases and J by 8 bases, with 9 bases between them. CDR3 in amino acids: CASSYNSGEKLFF. Here the CDR3 DNA reads TGTGCCAGCAGTTACAATTCTGGCGAAAAACTGTTTTTT.

V gene TRBV4-2 combines with J gene TRBJ2-6; D may be TRBD1 (5 bases). This CDR3 spans 21 amino acids. V was clipped by 4 bases and J by 3 bases, with 28 bases between them. Germline CDR1 is LGHNA and CDR2 is YNFKEQ. DNA for the CDR3: TGTGCCAGCAGCCCCCCTAGGGTACTTACTTCATTCCAGGGTGGGGCCAACGTCCTGACTTTC. Translation gives CASSPPRVLTSFQGGANVLTF.

The chain employs TRBV7-9 and TRBJ2-7; 8 bases agree with TRBD1. CDR3 length equals 15 residues. Germline values: CDR1 SEHNR, CDR2 FQNEAQ (reference sequence). Germline trimming cut 5 bases from V and 5 bases from J; bases unmatched to any gene: 11. For the CDR3, the DNA is TGTGCCAGCAGCGCACCGGGACAGGCCATTCACGAGCAGTACTTC. Translated, it gives CASSAPGQAIHEQYF. Full variable domain (rest looked up from reference TRBV7-9 and TRBJ2-7): DTGVSQNPRHKITKRGQNVTFRCDPISEHNRLYWYRQTLGQGPEFLTYFQNEAQLEKSRLLSDRFSAERPKGSFSTLEIQRTEQGDSAMYLCASSAPGQAIHEQYFGPGTRLTVT.

The CDR3 DNA reads TGTGCCAGCAGACTACCGGGACAGAGCAATTCACCCCTCCACTTT. Translated, it gives CASRLPGQSNSPLHF. The J gene is TRBJ1-6, the V gene TRBV6-6, with 7 bases matching TRBD1. Germline values: CDR1 MNHNY, CDR2 SVGAGI (reference sequence). The CDR3 length is 15 residues. The trim removed 6 bases at V and 7 bases at J, leaving 9 bases unmatched.

The rearrangement joins TRBV10-3 to TRBJ2-2; perhaps D is TRBD1 or TRBD2 (5 bases each). V was pared by 0 bases and J by 5 bases, with 13 bases between. From germline, CDR1 is ENHRY and CDR2 SYGVKD. This CDR3 has 16 residues. The CDR3 coding sequence is TGTGCCATCAGTGAGTCAACGGGGCAGGGAACCGGGGAGCTGTTTTTT. Amino acid sequence: CAISESTGQGTGELFF.

The V call is TRBV7-8, the J call TRBJ2-7, with D maybe TRBD1 (8 bases). The CDR3 contains 17 residues. Germline CDR1 reads SGHVS; CDR2 reads FQNEAQ. Trimming shortened V by 1 base and J by 0 bases, and 16 bases separated the two germline ends. The CDR3 DNA reads as TGTGCCAGCAGCTTAGGGGGGGGGACAGGATACTCCTACGAGCAGTACTTC. As protein: CASSLGGGTGYSYEQYF.